The subject of this entry is one T cell receptor beta chain. Its antigen is unknown. All the people who gave samples were healthy bone marrow donors. The PCR used 60 Vbeta and 13 Jbeta primers. Sequenced by immunoSEQ multiplex PCR; TCRdb stores in-frame clones only, minus some. Of roughly 98,000 clones listed, less than 65% were seen once; the top ten hold around 5.5%. CDR1 LNHNV and CDR2 YYDKDF come from the germline V gene (reference sequence). V was pared by 0 bases and J by 3 bases, with 11 bases between. The CDR3 sequence is 15 residues long. The source of the sample is a study of cytomegalovirus exposure and HLA in healthy donors. Study-wide results and caveats: It was likely that a cluster of highly shared sequence variants was a sequencing artifact. As a later analysis showed, several of the most significant clusters appeared to be linked to common viral pathogens.

The J gene is TRBJ2-5, the V gene TRBV15; possible D gene TRBD2, 5 bases. The source is a woman aged 25 to 39 in good health and CMV-seropositive. The sequenced sample consisted of PBMCs. CDR3 region: CATSRDLSGEETQYF. CDR3 sequence (DNA): TGTGCCACCAGCAGAGATCTATCCGGGGAAGAGACCCAGTACTTC.